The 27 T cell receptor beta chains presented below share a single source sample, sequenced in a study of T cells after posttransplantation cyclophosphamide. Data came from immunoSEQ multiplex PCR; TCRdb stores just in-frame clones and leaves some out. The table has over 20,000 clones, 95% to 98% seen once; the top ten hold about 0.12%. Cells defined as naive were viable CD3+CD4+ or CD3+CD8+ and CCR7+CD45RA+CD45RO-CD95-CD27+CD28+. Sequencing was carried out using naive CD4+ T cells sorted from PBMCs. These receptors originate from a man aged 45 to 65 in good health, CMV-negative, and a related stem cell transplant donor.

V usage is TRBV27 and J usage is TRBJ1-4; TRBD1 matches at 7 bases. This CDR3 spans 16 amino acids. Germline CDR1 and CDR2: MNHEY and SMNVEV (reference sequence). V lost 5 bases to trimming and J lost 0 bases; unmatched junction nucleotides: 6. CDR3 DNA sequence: TGTGCCAGCAGTAGATTACAGGGGCCAACTAATGAAAAACTGTTTTTT. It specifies CASSRLQGPTNEKLFF.

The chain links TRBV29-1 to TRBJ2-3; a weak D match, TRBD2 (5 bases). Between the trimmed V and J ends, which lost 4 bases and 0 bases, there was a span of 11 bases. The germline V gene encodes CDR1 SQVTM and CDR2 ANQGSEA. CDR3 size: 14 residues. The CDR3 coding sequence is TGCAGCGTTGCGGGGAAACCTAGCACAGATACGCAGTATTTT. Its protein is CSVAGKPSTDTQYF.

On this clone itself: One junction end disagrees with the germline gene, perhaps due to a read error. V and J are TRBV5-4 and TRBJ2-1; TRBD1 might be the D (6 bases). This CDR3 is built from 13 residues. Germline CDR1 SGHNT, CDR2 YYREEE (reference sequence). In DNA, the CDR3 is TGTGCCAGCAGATTGGACAGCTACAATGAGCAGTTCTTC. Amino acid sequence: CASRLDSYNEQFF. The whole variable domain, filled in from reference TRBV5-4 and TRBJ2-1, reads ETGVTQSPTHLIKTRGQQVTLRCSSQSGHNTVSWYQQALGQGPQFIFQYYREEENGRGNFPPRFSGLQFPNYSSELNVNALELDDSALYLCASRLDSYNEQFFGPGTRLTVL.

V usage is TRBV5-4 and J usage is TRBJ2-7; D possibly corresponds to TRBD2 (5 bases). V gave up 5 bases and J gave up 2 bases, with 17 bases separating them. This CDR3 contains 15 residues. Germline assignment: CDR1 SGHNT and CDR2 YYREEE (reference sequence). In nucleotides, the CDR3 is TGTGCCAGCAGTTTCCAGGACTTGCGGGCCTACGAGCAGTACTTC. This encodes CASSFQDLRAYEQYF.

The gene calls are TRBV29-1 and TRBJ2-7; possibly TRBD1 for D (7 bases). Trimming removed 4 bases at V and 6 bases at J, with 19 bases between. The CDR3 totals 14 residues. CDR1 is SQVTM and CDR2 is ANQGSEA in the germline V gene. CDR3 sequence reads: CSVGGRQGGFEQYF. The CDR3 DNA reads TGCAGCGTTGGAGGCCGACAGGGAGGTTTCGAGCAGTACTTC.

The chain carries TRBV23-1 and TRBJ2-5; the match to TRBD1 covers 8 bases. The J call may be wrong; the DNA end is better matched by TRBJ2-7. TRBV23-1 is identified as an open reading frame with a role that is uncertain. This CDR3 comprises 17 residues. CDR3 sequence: CASSHSLSGQGPYEQYF. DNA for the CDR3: TGCGCCAGCAGTCATTCGTTGTCAGGACAGGGACCCTACGAGCAGTACTTC.

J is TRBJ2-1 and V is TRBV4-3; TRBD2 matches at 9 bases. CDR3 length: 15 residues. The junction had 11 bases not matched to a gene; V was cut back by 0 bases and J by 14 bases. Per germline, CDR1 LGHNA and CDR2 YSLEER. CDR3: CASSQDGLAGSPKFF. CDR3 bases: TGCGCCAGCAGCCAAGATGGGCTAGCGGGGAGCCCTAAGTTCTTC.

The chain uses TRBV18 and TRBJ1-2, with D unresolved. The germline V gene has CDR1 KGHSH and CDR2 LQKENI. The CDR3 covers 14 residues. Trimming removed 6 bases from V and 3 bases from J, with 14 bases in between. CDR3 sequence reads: CASSQLGDYYGYTF. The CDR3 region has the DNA TGTGCCAGCTCGCAGTTAGGAGACTACTATGGCTACACCTTC.

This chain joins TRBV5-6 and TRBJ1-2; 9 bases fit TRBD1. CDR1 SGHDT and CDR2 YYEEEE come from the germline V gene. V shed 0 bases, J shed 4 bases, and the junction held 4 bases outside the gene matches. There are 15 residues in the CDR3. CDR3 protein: CASSLAGQGPYGYTF. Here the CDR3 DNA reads TGTGCCAGCAGCTTGGCAGGACAGGGGCCCTATGGCTACACCTTC.

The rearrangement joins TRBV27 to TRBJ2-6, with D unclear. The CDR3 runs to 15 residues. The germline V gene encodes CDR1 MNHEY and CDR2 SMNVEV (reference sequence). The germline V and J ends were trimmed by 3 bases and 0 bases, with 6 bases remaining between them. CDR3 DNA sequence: TGTGCCAGCAGTTTTATATCCTCTGGGGCCAACGTCCTGACTTTC. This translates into CASSFISSGANVLTF.

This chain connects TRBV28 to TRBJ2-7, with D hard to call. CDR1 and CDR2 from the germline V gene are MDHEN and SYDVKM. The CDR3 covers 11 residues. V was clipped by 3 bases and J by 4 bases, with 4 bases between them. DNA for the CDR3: TGTGCCAGCAGTTTGAGGTACGAGCAGTACTTC. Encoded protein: CASSLRYEQYF. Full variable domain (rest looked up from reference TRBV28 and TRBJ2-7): DVKVTQSSRYLVKRTGEKVFLECVQDMDHENMFWYRQDPGLGLRLIYFSYDVKMKEKGDIPEGYSVSREKKERFSLILESASTNQTSMYLCASSLRYEQYFGPGTRLTVT.

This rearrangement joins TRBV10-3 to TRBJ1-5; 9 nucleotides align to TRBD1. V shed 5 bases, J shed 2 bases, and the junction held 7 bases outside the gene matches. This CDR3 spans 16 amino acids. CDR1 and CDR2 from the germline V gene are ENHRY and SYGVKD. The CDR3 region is CAISPARTGGNQPQHF. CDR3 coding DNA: TGTGCCATCAGTCCGGCGAGGACAGGGGGCAATCAGCCCCAGCATTTT.

As DNA, the CDR3 is TGTGCCAGCAGCTTGGACAGGGCAGCGAACACTGAAGCTTTCTTT. It yields the protein CASSLDRAANTEAFF. This chain links TRBV5-8 with TRBJ1-1, with D perhaps matching TRBD1 (6 bases). V was trimmed by 0 bases and J by 1 base, leaving 10 bases between them. This CDR3 is 15 amino acids long. CDR1 SGHTS and CDR2 YDEGEE come from the germline V gene.

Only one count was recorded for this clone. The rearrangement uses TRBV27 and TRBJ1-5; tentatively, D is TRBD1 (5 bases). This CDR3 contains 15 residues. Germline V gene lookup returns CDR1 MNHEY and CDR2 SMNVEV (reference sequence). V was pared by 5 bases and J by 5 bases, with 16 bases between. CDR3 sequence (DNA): TGTGCCAGCAGTCCTCGGGGGGAGGAGGATCAGCCCCAGCATTTT. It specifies CASSPRGEEDQPQHF.

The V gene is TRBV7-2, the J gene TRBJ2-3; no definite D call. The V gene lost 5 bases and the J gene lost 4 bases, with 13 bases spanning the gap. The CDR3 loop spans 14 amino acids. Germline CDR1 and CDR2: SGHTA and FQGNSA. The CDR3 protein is CASSPTLVADTQYF. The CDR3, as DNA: TGTGCCAGCAGCCCGACCCTAGTCGCAGATACGCAGTATTTT.

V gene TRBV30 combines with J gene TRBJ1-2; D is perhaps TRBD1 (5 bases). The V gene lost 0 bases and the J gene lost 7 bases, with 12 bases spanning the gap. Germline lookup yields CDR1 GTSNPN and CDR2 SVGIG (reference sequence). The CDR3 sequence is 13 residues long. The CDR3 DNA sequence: TGTGCCTGGAGTGTAGGGGCCATGGGTGGCTACACCTTC. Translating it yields CAWSVGAMGGYTF.

CDR3 protein: CASSKGQGEVSDTQYF. Here the CDR3 DNA reads TGCGCCAGCAGCAAGGGACAGGGAGAGGTATCAGATACGCAGTATTTT. The gene calls are TRBV5-1 and TRBJ2-3, with 9 bases fitting TRBD1. This CDR3 has 16 amino acids. The V gene end was trimmed by 4 bases and the J gene end by 4 bases; junction bases not matched to a gene: 10. Germline-derived CDR1 and CDR2 are SGHRS and YFSETQ.

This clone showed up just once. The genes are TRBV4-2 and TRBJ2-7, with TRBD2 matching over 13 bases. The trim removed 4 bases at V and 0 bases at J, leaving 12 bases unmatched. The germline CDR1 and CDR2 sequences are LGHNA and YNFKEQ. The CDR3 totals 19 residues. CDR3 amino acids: CASSPQTTSGRALSYEQYF. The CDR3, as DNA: TGTGCCAGCAGCCCTCAAACTACTAGCGGGAGGGCCCTCTCCTACGAGCAGTACTTC.

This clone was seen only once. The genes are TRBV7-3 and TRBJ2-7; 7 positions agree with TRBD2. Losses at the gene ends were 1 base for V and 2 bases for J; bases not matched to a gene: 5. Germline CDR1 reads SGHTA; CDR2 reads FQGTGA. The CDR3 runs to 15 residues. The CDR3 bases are TGTGCCAGCAGCTTAATCTCTAGCGGTCCCTACGAGCAGTACTTC. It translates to CASSLISSGPYEQYF.

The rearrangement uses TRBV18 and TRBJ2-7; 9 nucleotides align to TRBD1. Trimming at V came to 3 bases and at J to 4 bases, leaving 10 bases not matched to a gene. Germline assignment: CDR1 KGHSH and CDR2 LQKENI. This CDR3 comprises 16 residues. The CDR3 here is CASSPGAGTGRYEQYF. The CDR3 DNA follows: TGTGCCAGCTCACCTGGGGCCGGGACAGGGAGGTACGAGCAGTACTTC.

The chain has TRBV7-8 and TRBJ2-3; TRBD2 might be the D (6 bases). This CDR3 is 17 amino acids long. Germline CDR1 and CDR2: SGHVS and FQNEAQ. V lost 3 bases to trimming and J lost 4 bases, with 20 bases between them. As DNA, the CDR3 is TGTGCCAGCAGCTTCAACCCCGGGGCTAGCGCGGCAGATACGCAGTATTTT. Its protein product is CASSFNPGASAADTQYF.

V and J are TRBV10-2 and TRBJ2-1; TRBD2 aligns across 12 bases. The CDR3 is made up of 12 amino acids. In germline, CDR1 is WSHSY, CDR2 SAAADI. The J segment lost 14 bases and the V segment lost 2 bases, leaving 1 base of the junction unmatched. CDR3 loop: CASSEASGREFF. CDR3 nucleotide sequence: TGCGCCAGCAGTGAGGCTAGCGGGAGGGAGTTCTTC.

The CDR3 DNA sequence: TGTGCCAGCTCACCGGGAGCGGGGGCCAAATACACAGATACGCAGTATTTT. Translation: CASSPGAGAKYTDTQYF. The rearrangement uses TRBV18 and TRBJ2-3; TRBD2 matches 8 bases. V dropped 3 bases and J dropped 2; count of bases not matched to a gene: 10. From germline, CDR1 is KGHSH and CDR2 LQKENI. The length of the CDR3 is 17 residues.

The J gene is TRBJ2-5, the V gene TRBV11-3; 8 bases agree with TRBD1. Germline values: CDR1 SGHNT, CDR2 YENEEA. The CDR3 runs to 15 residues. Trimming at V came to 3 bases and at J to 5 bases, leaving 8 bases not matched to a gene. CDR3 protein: CASSFSRDRFETQYF. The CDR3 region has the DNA TGTGCCAGCAGCTTTAGCAGGGACAGGTTTGAGACCCAGTACTTC.

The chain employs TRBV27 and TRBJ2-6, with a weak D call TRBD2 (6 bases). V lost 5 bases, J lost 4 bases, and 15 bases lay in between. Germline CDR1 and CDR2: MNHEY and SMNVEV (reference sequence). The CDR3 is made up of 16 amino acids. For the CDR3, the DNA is TGTGCCAGCAGTCCCCGGAGGGGTTCCGGGGCCAACGTCCTGACTTTC. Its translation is CASSPRRGSGANVLTF. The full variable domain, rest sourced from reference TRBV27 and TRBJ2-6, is EAQVTQNPRYLITVTGKKLTVTCSQNMNHEYMSWYRQDPGLGLRQIYYSMNVEVTDKGDVPEGYKVSRKEKRNFPLILESPSPNQTSLYFCASSPRRGSGANVLTFGAGSRLTVL.

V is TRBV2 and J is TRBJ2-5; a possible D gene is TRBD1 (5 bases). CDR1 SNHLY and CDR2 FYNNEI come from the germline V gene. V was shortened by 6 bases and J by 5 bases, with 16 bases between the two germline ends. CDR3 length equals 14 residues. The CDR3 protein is CASSGQGVWETQYF. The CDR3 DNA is TGTGCCAGCAGCGGACAAGGGGTATGGGAGACCCAGTACTTC.

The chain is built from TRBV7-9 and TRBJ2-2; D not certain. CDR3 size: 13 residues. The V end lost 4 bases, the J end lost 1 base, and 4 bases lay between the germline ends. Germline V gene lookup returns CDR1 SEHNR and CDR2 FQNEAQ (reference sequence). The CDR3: CASSSRNTGELFF. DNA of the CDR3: TGTGCCAGCAGCTCCCGGAACACCGGGGAGCTGTTTTTT. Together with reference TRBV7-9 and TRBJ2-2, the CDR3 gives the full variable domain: DTGVSQNPRHKITKRGQNVTFRCDPISEHNRLYWYRQTLGQGPEFLTYFQNEAQLEKSRLLSDRFSAERPKGSFSTLEIQRTEQGDSAMYLCASSSRNTGELFFGEGSRLTVL.